Below are 28 T cell receptor beta chains sequenced from a single sample in a study of shared clonotypes between healthy human individuals. The table came from immunoSEQ multiplex PCR; TCRdb's copy has only in-frame clones and leaves some out. The sample gives 850,000 to 1,200,000 clones, under 80% of which show up once; roughly 1.4% is in the top ten. Sequencing was carried out using memory CD4+ T cells sorted from blood. The subset was: CD45RA-negative fraction. The receptors were sampled from a man between 18 and 29 years old in good health.

This rearrangement joins TRBV5-1 to TRBJ2-1; 12 bases align to TRBD2. This CDR3 has 16 residues. Germline V gives CDR1 SGHRS, CDR2 YFSETQ. The junction had 8 bases not matched to a gene; V was cut back by 2 bases and J by 8 bases. The CDR3, as DNA: TGCGCCAGCAGCTTATTAACTAGCGGGGGGATTGATGAGCAGTTCTTC. Amino acids: CASSLLTSGGIDEQFF.

The CDR3 region is CASRRVVVADTQYF. The CDR3 coding sequence is TGCGCCAGCAGACGAGTTGTGGTTGCAGATACGCAGTATTTT. This chain uses TRBV5-1 with TRBJ2-3; D gene unclear. Germline values: CDR1 SGHRS, CDR2 YFSETQ. This CDR3 is 14 amino acids long. V gave up 5 bases and J gave up 4 bases, with 14 bases separating them.

The V call is TRBV19, the J call TRBJ2-5; no clear D. V lost 5 bases, J lost 0 bases, and 16 bases lay in between. The CDR3 runs 16 residues. Germline assignment: CDR1 LNHDA and CDR2 SQIVND (reference sequence). DNA of the CDR3: TGTGCCAGTAGTCCCTCGACCAGATCGAACCAAGAGACCCAGTACTTC. It yields the protein CASSPSTRSNQETQYF.

V is TRBV9 and J is TRBJ2-3; the match to TRBD2 covers 8 bases. V lost 2 bases, J lost 4 bases, and 12 bases stayed unmatched. CDR3 length: 17 amino acids. Germline V gene lookup returns CDR1 SGDLS and CDR2 YYNGEE. The CDR3 loop is CASSVYLAGGPSDTQYF. Written as DNA, the CDR3 is TGTGCCAGCAGCGTTTATCTGGCGGGGGGCCCCTCAGATACGCAGTATTTT.

As regards this clone: Distinct nucleotide sequences in the sample also encode this CDR3. The V gene is TRBV6-5, the J gene TRBJ1-5; TRBD1 might be the D (5 bases). From germline, CDR1 is MNHEY and CDR2 SVGAGI. V lost 6 bases and J lost 4, with 13 bases in between. The CDR3 extends over 14 amino acids. The CDR3 DNA sequence: TGTGCCAGCAGGCCCGGGACCTCAAATCAGCCCCAGCATTTT. Its translation is CASRPGTSNQPQHF.

The chain links TRBV2 to TRBJ1-3; 9 nucleotides align to TRBD1. V was pared by 7 bases and J by 3 bases, with 4 bases of the junction left unmatched. The CDR3 spans 14 residues. Germline V CDR1 and CDR2: SNHLY, FYNNEI. The CDR3 DNA follows: TGTGCCAGCACAAACAGGGGGCTTGGAAACACCATATATTTT. It codes for CASTNRGLGNTIYF.

V gene TRBV6-5 combines with J gene TRBJ2-5, with no clear D. TRBJ2-7 matches the DNA end more closely, so the J call is doubtful. CDR1 is MNHEY, CDR2 SVGAGI, per germline. The CDR3 extends over 14 amino acids. The CDR3 is CASSYRPNSYEQYF. CDR3 in DNA: TGTGCCAGCAGTTACAGACCCAACTCCTACGAGCAGTACTTC.

The chain recombines TRBV7-2 with TRBJ2-2; D remains unclear. Trimming left V 5 bases short and J 7 bases short, with 11 bases between. The germline V gene encodes CDR1 SGHTA and CDR2 FQGNSA. The CDR3 spans 13 residues. The CDR3 is CASSRYGGGELFF. As DNA, the CDR3 is TGTGCCAGCAGCCGCTACGGTGGCGGGGAGCTGTTTTTT.

The rearrangement joins TRBV10-3 to TRBJ2-2; TRBD2 matches 8 bases. In germline, CDR1 is ENHRY, CDR2 SYGVKD. Trimming at V came to 6 bases and at J to 1 base, leaving 7 bases not matched to a gene. The CDR3 loop spans 16 amino acids. The CDR3 loop reads CAISGTRTMNTGELFF. The CDR3, as DNA: TGTGCCATCAGCGGGACTAGAACTATGAACACCGGGGAGCTGTTTTTT.

J is TRBJ1-5 and V is TRBV7-2, with 9 bases aligning to TRBD1. The CDR3 runs to 16 residues. V shed 1 base, J shed 6 bases, and the junction held 7 bases outside the gene matches. Germline CDR1 and CDR2: SGHTA and FQGNSA. CDR3 in DNA: TGTGCCAGCAGCTTAGGTCCAGGGACAGGGAGTCAGCCCCAGCATTTT. It specifies CASSLGPGTGSQPQHF.

The chain links TRBV7-2 to TRBJ2-7; TRBD2 is a possible D gene (6 bases). The germline CDR1 and CDR2 sequences are SGHTA and FQGNSA. CDR3 length: 14 residues. Trimming removed 0 bases at V and 3 bases at J, with 9 bases between. In DNA, the CDR3 is TGTGCCAGCAGCTTAGCTTTGGGGGGCTACGAGCAGTACTTC. This translates into CASSLALGGYEQYF.

Only a few counts were recorded for this clone. This sequence joins TRBV10-3 and TRBJ1-4; 9 bases are a match to TRBD1. The CDR3 consists of 12 residues. V trimming: 8 bases; J trimming: 5 bases; junction bases outside the gene matches: 0. Germline lookup yields CDR1 ENHRY and CDR2 SYGVKD. The CDR3 protein is CAIGTGNEKLFF. The CDR3 region has the DNA TGTGCCATCGGGACAGGGAATGAAAAACTGTTTTTT.

The CDR3 DNA sequence: TGTGCCAGTAGTACGGACCCTCGAGCCAAAAACATTCAGTACTTC. Translated: CASSTDPRAKNIQYF. The chain employs TRBV19 and TRBJ2-4; D remains ambiguous. The germline CDR1 and CDR2 sequences are LNHDA and SQIVND (reference sequence). There are 15 residues in the CDR3. Trimming stripped 4 bases from V and 0 bases from J, with 10 bases between.

The CDR3 loop is CASSWDRGKSNYGYTF. Written as DNA, the CDR3 is TGTGCCAGCAGTTGGGACAGGGGGAAATCTAACTATGGCTACACCTTC. This chain uses TRBV27 with TRBJ1-2; 11 nucleotides agree with TRBD1. Germline values: CDR1 MNHEY, CDR2 SMNVEV (reference sequence). V trimming: 4 bases; J trimming: 0 bases; junction bases outside the gene matches: 4. The CDR3 contains 16 residues.

The CDR3: CASSKGRHNSPLHF. The CDR3 region has the DNA TGTGCCAGCAGCAAGGGCAGGCACAATTCACCCCTCCACTTT. This chain uses TRBV21-1 with TRBJ1-6; the table calls TRBD1, which could not be checked here. TRBV21-1 is labeled a pseudogene. The CDR3 is made up of 14 amino acids.

The V and J genes are TRBV28 and TRBJ1-5, with D unresolved. Trimming took 5 bases from V and 0 from J, leaving 11 bases between them. Germline lookup yields CDR1 MDHEN and CDR2 SYDVKM. This CDR3 spans 15 amino acids. CDR3 protein: CASSSSSYSNQPQHF. Written as DNA, the CDR3 is TGTGCCAGCAGTAGCTCGTCATATAGCAATCAGCCCCAGCATTTT.

On this clone itself: The junction does not match germline at one end; this may be a read error. The chain recombines TRBV10-3 with TRBJ1-2; 7 bases line up with TRBD1. Germline assignment: CDR1 ENHRY and CDR2 SYGVKD. CDR3 length: 15 amino acids. This chain's CDR3 is CASSSQEGQPYGYTF. The CDR3 nucleotides read TGTGCCAGCAGTAGCCAGGAGGGACAGCCCTATGGCTACACCTTC.

This chain joins TRBV30 and TRBJ2-1, with 8 nucleotides matching TRBD2. CDR3 length: 14 residues. Trimming at V came to 4 bases and at J to 0 bases, leaving 2 bases not matched to a gene. CDR1 is GTSNPN, CDR2 SVGIG, per germline (reference sequence). DNA of the CDR3: TGTGCCTGGAATAGCGGGAACTCCTACAATGAGCAGTTCTTC. Residues: CAWNSGNSYNEQFF.

This chain joins TRBV5-1 and TRBJ2-7; 7 nucleotides agree with TRBD2. The CDR3 has 15 amino acids. J gave up 3 bases and V 1 base, and 7 bases lay outside the gene matches. CDR1 SGHRS and CDR2 YFSETQ come from the germline V gene. The CDR3 DNA is TGCGCCAGCAGCTTGAGCCCGGGGGGAAGCTACGAGCAGTACTTC. Amino acids: CASSLSPGGSYEQYF.

Worth noting for this clone: The sample contains more than one DNA sequence encoding this CDR3. The chain uses TRBV7-9 and TRBJ2-3; D gene ambiguous. Germline CDR1 and CDR2: SEHNR and FQNEAQ (reference sequence). The length of the CDR3 is 15 residues. Trimming left V 1 base short and J 0 bases short, with 8 bases between. The CDR3 coding sequence is TGTGCCAGCAGCTTAGGTACAACGAGCACAGATACGCAGTATTTT. This codes for CASSLGTTSTDTQYF.

This clone showed up just a few times. V usage is TRBV6-5 and J usage is TRBJ1-5; D gene uncertain. The CDR3 has 15 residues. V gave up 10 bases and J gave up 1 base, with 17 bases separating them. Germline V gene lookup returns CDR1 MNHEY and CDR2 SVGAGI. CDR3 coding DNA: TGTGCCACCCGGGGTACCGGGGAAAGCAATCAGCCCCAGCATTTT. Amino acids: CATRGTGESNQPQHF.

The V and J genes are TRBV2 and TRBJ2-2; either TRBD1 or TRBD2 may fit D (6 bases each). The germline V and J ends were trimmed by 3 bases and 6 bases, with 14 bases remaining between them. Looked up from germline, CDR1 is SNHLY and CDR2 is FYNNEI. This CDR3 contains 15 residues. The CDR3 DNA reads TGTGCCAGCAGTGATCCAGGGGCTAGCGCCGGGGAGCTGTTTTTT. Translation: CASSDPGASAGELFF.

The CDR3 nucleotides are TGTGCCAGCAGCTTAGGAGCAGGTACATACGAGCAGTACTTC. Protein sequence: CASSLGAGTYEQYF. This chain joins TRBV11-2 and TRBJ2-7; D is unclear. The V and J ends lost 1 base and 4 bases respectively, with 11 bases between them. Germline V lookup: CDR1 SGHAT, CDR2 FQNNGV. This CDR3 region has 14 residues.

The chain links TRBV7-9 to TRBJ1-1; unclear D gene. CDR1 SEHNR and CDR2 FQNEAQ come from the germline V gene (reference sequence). There are 15 residues in the CDR3. V was cut by 2 bases and J by 8 bases, with 18 bases left in between. The CDR3 sequence: CASSLRVPEVAEAFF. CDR3 nucleotide sequence: TGTGCCAGCAGCTTAAGGGTTCCAGAGGTCGCCGAAGCTTTCTTT.

V and J are TRBV2 and TRBJ1-4; D gene unclear. The length of the CDR3 is 14 residues. Per germline, CDR1 SNHLY and CDR2 FYNNEI. V shed 3 bases and J shed 8 bases, with 13 bases lying between them. CDR3 bases: TGTGCCAGCAGTGAGGGTAGGGAAGGAGAAAAACTGTTTTTT. Translation: CASSEGREGEKLFF.

The chain uses TRBV7-2 and TRBJ2-7; 7 bases match TRBD1. Germline V CDR1 and CDR2: SGHTA, FQGNSA. This CDR3 contains 14 residues. After removal of 6 bases from V and 2 bases from J, the junction contained 7 bases not matched to a gene. The CDR3 region is CASRRQGSAYEQYF. The CDR3 nucleotides read TGTGCCAGCAGGCGACAGGGATCAGCCTACGAGCAGTACTTC.

This chain uses TRBV7-2 with TRBJ1-1, with a weak D call TRBD1 (5 bases). Trimming cost V 6 bases and J 3 bases, with 14 bases left between them. CDR1 and CDR2 from the germline V gene are SGHTA and FQGNSA. CDR3 size: 14 residues. CDR3 DNA: TGTGCCAGCAGGAATTTCCCAGGGTACACTGAAGCTTTCTTT. Protein: CASRNFPGYTEAFF.

The chain is built from TRBV9 and TRBJ2-3; perhaps D is TRBD1 or TRBD2 (5 bases each). Deletions cut 4 bases from V and 1 base from J, with 13 bases between. CDR1 and CDR2 (germline): SGDLS, YYNGEE. The CDR3 loop spans 15 amino acids. The CDR3 bases are TGTGCCAGCAGCAGACCAACGGGGCGCACAGATACGCAGTATTTT. Its protein product is CASSRPTGRTDTQYF.